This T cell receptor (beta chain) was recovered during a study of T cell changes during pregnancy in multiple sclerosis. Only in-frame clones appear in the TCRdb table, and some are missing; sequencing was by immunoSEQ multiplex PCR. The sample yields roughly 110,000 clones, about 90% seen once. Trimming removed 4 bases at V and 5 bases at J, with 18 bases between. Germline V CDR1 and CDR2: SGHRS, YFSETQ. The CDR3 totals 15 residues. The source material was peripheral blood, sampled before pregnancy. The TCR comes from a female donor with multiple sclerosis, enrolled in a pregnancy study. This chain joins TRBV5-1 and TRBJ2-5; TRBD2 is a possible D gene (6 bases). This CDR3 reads CASSRTTASGETQYF. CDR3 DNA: TGCGCCAGCAGCCGGACTACCGCCTCGGGGGAGACCCAGTACTTC. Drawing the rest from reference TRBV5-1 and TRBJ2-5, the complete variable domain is KAGVTQTPRYLIKTRGQQVTLSCSPISGHRSVSWYQQTPGQGLQFLFEYFSETQRNKGNFPGRFSGRQFSNSRSEMNVSTLELGDSALYLCASSRTTASGETQYFGPGTRLLVL.